This TCR beta chain comes out of a study of blood T cells in healthy people across ages. Then a second PCR, running about 6 to 12 cycles, was carried out with a sample-barcoded 5' primer and a J-beta primer mix. TCRdb passed the 5' RACE reads through MiXCR, listing each CDR3 protein once. The repertoire consists of around 800,000 distinct CDR3 sequences, with around 45% occurring once and the leading ten covering roughly a fifth. Study-level points and caveats: Long-lived donors had more naive CD4+ cells and higher diversity than aged donors.

The sample holds a few counts of this clonotype. Its target is unknown. Between the trimmed V and J ends, which lost 7 bases and 3 bases, there was a span of 12 bases. This CDR3 is built from 13 residues. Germline loops: CDR1 MNHNY, CDR2 SVGAGI (reference sequence). Sample: blood. The TCR sequence derives from a man aged 55 to 70 in good health. This sequence joins TRBV6-6 and TRBJ1-1, with D perhaps TRBD1 (5 bases). The CDR3, as DNA: TGTGCCAGCATGTCAGGGTTGGACACTGAAGCTTTCTTT. It specifies CASMSGLDTEAFF.